Following are 14 T cell receptor beta chains from one sample sequenced in a study of post-analysis software for immune sequencing data. Study conclusions and caveats: The five TRBV segments detected at higher frequency in patients than in controls included TRBV5-6, TRBV5-1 and TRBV20-1.

TCR beta cDNA libraries had unique molecular identifiers. TCRdb ran MiXCR on the PCR reads and lists one entry per CDR3 protein. The repertoire has about 620,000 distinct CDR3 sequences, 40% to 50% of them found once; the top ten carry about 1.8%. Antigens of these TCRs are unknown. Sequenced: blood. Every receptor here comes from a girl between 5 and 17 years old with multiple sclerosis.

J is TRBJ2-3 and V is TRBV24-1; 9 positions agree with TRBD2. V lost 3 bases, J lost 9 bases, and 3 bases stayed unmatched. The CDR3 is made up of 13 amino acids. Germline assignment: CDR1 KGHDR and CDR2 SFDVKD. The DNA for the CDR3 is TGTGCCACCAGTGATCGGACTAGCGAAACGCAGTATTTT. It yields the protein CATSDRTSETQYF.

This sequence joins TRBV12-3 or TRBV12-4 and TRBJ1-6, with a possible D match to TRBD1 (6 bases). Trimming stripped 3 bases from V and 3 bases from J, with 15 bases between. The CDR3 loop spans 17 amino acids. The CDR3 DNA follows: TGTGCCAGCAGTTTGGGCGTGGGGGGCCTCTATAATTCACCCCTCCACTTT. It yields the protein CASSLGVGGLYNSPLHF.

V is TRBV20-1 and J is TRBJ2-3; 10 nucleotides align to TRBD2. Germline V CDR1 and CDR2: DFQATT, SNEGSKA (reference sequence). The CDR3 is made up of 16 amino acids. V was pared by 0 bases and J by 7 bases, with 10 bases of the junction left unmatched. As DNA, the CDR3 is TGCAGTGCTAGAGATCGCGGAGCGGGGGGGCTAAATACGCAGTATTTT. The encoded protein is CSARDRGAGGLNTQYF.

This clonotype was detected a few times. The rearrangement uses TRBV7-9 and TRBJ2-7; D gene uncertain. CDR1 and CDR2 from the germline V gene are SEHNR and FQNEAQ (reference sequence). The CDR3 has 14 amino acids. Trimming pared 0 bases from V and 2 bases from J, leaving 8 bases between. In DNA form, the CDR3 reads TGTGCCAGCAGCTTAGCGGATATGACCTACGAGCAGTACTTC. Residues: CASSLADMTYEQYF.

This rearrangement joins TRBV12-3 or TRBV12-4 to TRBJ2-1; D is unclear. This CDR3 region has 15 residues. Trimming left V 5 bases short and J 5 bases short, with 16 bases between. This chain's CDR3 is CASSLSGRSNNEQFF. The CDR3 DNA is TGTGCCAGCAGTCTGAGTGGGCGTAGCAACAATGAGCAGTTCTTC.

This clonotype was recorded once. This sequence joins TRBV20-1 and TRBJ2-4; 11 positions agree with TRBD2. The CDR3 covers 15 residues. The germline V gene has CDR1 DFQATT and CDR2 SNEGSKA (reference sequence). V gave up 6 bases and J gave up 0 bases; unmatched junction bases: 4. The CDR3 sequence is CSALGLAEAKNIQYF. The DNA of the CDR3 is TGCAGTGCACTGGGACTAGCGGAAGCCAAAAACATTCAGTACTTC.

In this sample, this clonotype turned up a few times. This chain joins TRBV20-1 and TRBJ1-1; D possibly corresponds to TRBD1 (5 bases). V lost 6 bases to trimming and J lost 10 bases, with 18 bases between them. There are 12 residues in the CDR3. The germline gives CDR1 DFQATT, CDR2 SNEGSKA (reference sequence). The CDR3 DNA reads as TGCAGTGCCTTAGGAGGGGAAGGGAGAGCTTTCTTT. Translated, it gives CSALGGEGRAFF.

The chain links TRBV9 to TRBJ2-3, with D perhaps matching TRBD1 or TRBD2 (5 bases each). Trimming took off 1 base at V and 4 bases at J, with 13 bases between the two ends. Germline loops: CDR1 SGDLS, CDR2 YYNGEE. CDR3 size: 15 residues. The CDR3 reads CASSVSPGPSDTQYF. Written as DNA, the CDR3 is TGTGCCAGCAGCGTATCCCCGGGACCATCAGATACGCAGTATTTT.

The chain links TRBV29-1 to TRBJ2-7, with 7 bases aligning to TRBD1. After removal of 6 bases from V and 6 bases from J, the junction contained 14 bases not matched to a gene. This CDR3 spans 14 amino acids. Germline CDR1 reads SQVTM; CDR2 reads ANQGSEA. The CDR3 loop reads CSVLRQGRLVEQYF. As DNA, the CDR3 is TGCAGCGTCTTAAGACAGGGTAGGTTGGTCGAGCAGTACTTC.

This clonotype was seen a few times. The chain employs TRBV12-3 or TRBV12-4 and TRBJ1-5; TRBD1 aligns across 7 bases. Trimming removed 6 bases from V and 3 bases from J; junction bases left unmatched: 11. The CDR3 covers 16 residues. CDR3 residues: CASSASGRGDNQPQHF. Written as DNA, the CDR3 is TGTGCCAGCAGCGCTTCGGGCAGGGGGGACAATCAGCCCCAGCATTTT.

This clonotype has only a few counts. V and J are TRBV6-2 or TRBV6-3 and TRBJ2-7; D unresolved. V was pared by 5 bases and J by 1 base, with 9 bases between. CDR3 length equals 13 residues. CDR1 is MNHEY, CDR2 SVGEGT, per germline. The CDR3 nucleotides read TGTGCCAGCAGTCAGCTGCGGTCCTACGAGCAGTACTTC. It encodes CASSQLRSYEQYF.

This clonotype was counted a few times. The genes are TRBV7-9 and TRBJ1-2, with D unclear. The CDR3 loop spans 14 amino acids. Trimming removed 2 bases from V and 8 bases from J, with 15 bases in between. CDR1 and CDR2 from the germline V gene are SEHNR and FQNEAQ (reference sequence). The CDR3 DNA reads as TGTGCCAGCAGCTTAAGATGGGGATTGGAAGGCTACACCTTC. Protein sequence: CASSLRWGLEGYTF.

The genes are TRBV7-2 and TRBJ2-1; 8 bases fit TRBD1. The CDR3 runs 15 residues. V lost 5 bases to trimming and J lost 2 bases; unmatched junction nucleotides: 5. CDR1 SGHTA and CDR2 FQGNSA come from the germline V gene. As DNA, the CDR3 is TGTGCCAGCAGCCCCGGGACAGGTCCCTACAATGAGCAGTTCTTC. This gives the protein CASSPGTGPYNEQFF. Full variable domain (outside the CDR3, taken from reference TRBV7-2 and TRBJ2-1): GAGVSQSPSNKVTEKGKDVELRCDPISGHTALYWYRQSLGQGLEFLIYFQGNSAPDKSGLPSDRFSAERTGGSVSTLTIQRTQQEDSAVYLCASSPGTGPYNEQFFGPGTRLTVL.

Here the CDR3 reads CASSQASRESQPQHF. CDR3 DNA: TGCGCCAGCAGCCAAGCTTCCAGGGAAAGTCAGCCCCAGCATTTT. The gene calls are TRBV4-1 and TRBJ1-5; tentative D call: TRBD1 (5 bases). Germline lookup yields CDR1 MGHRA and CDR2 YSYEKL. The V end was cut by 1 base, the J end by 6 bases, with 13 bases between. The CDR3 length is 15 residues.